This T cell receptor (beta chain) was found in a study of T cell responses to AZD1222 COVID-19 vaccine. Study observations and caveats: Reports indicate that nearly half of spike-specific TCRs are directed at unmutated variant regions.

The germline V gene has CDR1 SGHVS and CDR2 FQNEAQ. V lost 1 base to trimming and J lost 2 bases, with 12 bases between them. The CDR3 sequence is 16 residues long. On this clone itself: Its antigen is unknown.

The table came from immunoSEQ multiplex PCR; TCRdb's copy has only in-frame clones and leaves some out. The sample holds about 120,000 clones; around nine tenths are singletons and the top ten take 2.8%. The starting material was peripheral blood, obtained on day 0 of AZD1222 vaccination. This chain links TRBV7-8 with TRBJ2-1, with D possibly TRBD2 on 6 matching bases. This TCR was sampled from an adult in good health. In DNA form, the CDR3 reads TGTGCCAGCAGCTTAGGGGGTAGCGGAACCTACAATGAGCAGTTCTTC. This translates into CASSLGGSGTYNEQFF.